Shown below are 29 T cell receptor beta chains from a single sample sequenced in a study of breast tumors, draining lymph nodes, adjacent tissues. TCRdb used MiXCR to reprocess the multiplex PCR reads, holding one entry per CDR3 protein. This table has roughly 130,000 distinct CDR3 sequences, roughly 33% appearing once. The lymph nodes were axillary draining lymph nodes from breast cancer patients. The material sequenced was axillary lymph node tissue. The receptors come from a female donor with breast cancer. Some clones in this sample may be carry-over from other donors' samples.

This clonotype was picked up a small number of times. This sequence joins TRBV14 and TRBJ2-3; 10 bases line up with TRBD2. This CDR3 contains 20 residues. V lost 0 bases, J lost 3 bases, and 15 bases stayed unmatched. The germline gives CDR1 SGHDN, CDR2 FVKESK. CDR3 sequence (DNA): TGTGCCAGCAGCCAAGAAATGGGAGGGGTTAGCGGGGGGCCTACAGATACGCAGTATTTT. Translated, it gives CASSQEMGGVSGGPTDTQYF.

This chain links TRBV12-5 with TRBJ1-4, with a tentative D call TRBD1 (6 bases). CDR3 size: 15 residues. The germline gives CDR1 LGHNT, CDR2 FRNRAP. Trimming left V 6 bases short and J 7 bases short, with 18 bases between. The CDR3: CASGRDTGASEKLFF. As DNA, the CDR3 is TGTGCTAGTGGCCGCGACACGGGGGCTAGTGAAAAACTGTTTTTT.

This clonotype has ten or more counts. This chain links TRBV3-1 with TRBJ2-7; D perhaps matches TRBD1 (6 bases). The CDR3 consists of 14 residues. CDR1 and CDR2 (germline): LGHDT, YNNKEL (reference sequence). V lost 3 bases to trimming and J lost 2 bases, with 11 bases between them. The CDR3 nucleotides are TGTGCCAGCAGCCAGGGGACACAAACCTACGAGCAGTACTTC. It yields the protein CASSQGTQTYEQYF.

The chain combines TRBV7-6 with TRBJ1-4; a possible D gene is TRBD1 (5 bases). Trimming pared 2 bases from V and 5 bases from J, leaving 12 bases between. This CDR3 has 15 residues. Germline assignment: CDR1 SGHVS and CDR2 FNYEAQ. DNA of the CDR3: TGTGCCAGCAGCTTAAACTGGGACGGGAATGAAAAACTGTTTTTT. It specifies CASSLNWDGNEKLFF.

This clonotype was counted a few times. The DNA for the CDR3 is TGTGCCAGCAACCGGGACAGGTGGGACTATGGCTACACCTTC. It is translated as CASNRDRWDYGYTF. This rearrangement joins TRBV12-3 or TRBV12-4 to TRBJ1-2; 8 bases line up with TRBD1. V lost 7 bases to trimming and J lost 3 bases; unmatched junction nucleotides: 7. The CDR3 has 14 amino acids.

The rearrangement joins TRBV7-9 to TRBJ1-1; D gene ambiguous. CDR3 length: 14 residues. Germline loops: CDR1 SEHNR, CDR2 FQNEAQ (reference sequence). The V and J ends lost 5 bases and 5 bases respectively, with 15 bases between them. CDR3 protein: CASSPKFVETEAFF. The CDR3 nucleotides are TGTGCCAGCAGCCCAAAGTTTGTGGAAACTGAAGCTTTCTTT.

This clonotype came up many times. A read error may be the cause here, since a much bigger clone is one base away. The V call is TRBV20-1, the J call TRBJ2-5, with 10 bases fitting TRBD1. Germline V gene sequence: CDR1 DFQATT, CDR2 SNEGSKA (reference sequence). The V and J ends lost 3 bases and 7 bases, in that order; junction bases with no gene match: 8. The CDR3 runs to 14 residues. DNA for the CDR3: TGCAGTGCTAGGCCGACAGGGGGCGAAGCGACCCAGTACTTC. Encoded protein: CSARPTGGEATQYF.

To note about this clonotype: One end of the junction varies from germline; a read error may be responsible. The chain combines TRBV7-2 with TRBJ1-2; a weak D match, TRBD1 (5 bases). CDR3 length equals 16 residues. Germline values: CDR1 SGHTA, CDR2 FQGNSA. The CDR3 reads CASSQPPPGLNYGHAF. The CDR3 DNA is TGTGCCAGCAGCCAACCTCCCCCGGGGCTTAACTATGGCCACGCCTTC. Full variable domain (missing parts from reference TRBV7-2 and TRBJ1-2): GAGVSQSPSNKVTEKGKDVELRCDPISGHTALYWYRQSLGQGLEFLIYFQGNSAPDKSGLPSDRFSAERTGGSVSTLTIQRTQQEDSAVYLCASSQPPPGLNYGHAFGSGTRLTVV.

In its sample, this clonotype was seen many times. The rearrangement links TRBV5-1 to TRBJ2-1, with 7 positions matching TRBD1. V was pared by 2 bases and J by 6 bases, with 5 bases of the junction left unmatched. CDR3 length: 14 residues. Germline V gene lookup returns CDR1 SGHRS and CDR2 YFSETQ. This CDR3 is CASSLPGTVNEQFF. The CDR3 bases are TGCGCCAGCAGCTTACCAGGGACAGTCAATGAGCAGTTCTTC.

In regard to this clonotype: A clone one base away is much larger, so this may be a read error. The chain employs TRBV6-5 and TRBJ2-5; D possibly matches TRBD1 or TRBD2 (5 bases each). Germline CDR1 is MNHEY and CDR2 is SVGAGI. This CDR3 contains 15 residues. Trimming stripped 5 bases from V and 4 bases from J, with 17 bases between. CDR3 bases: TGTGCCAGCAGTCACTTGGGACGGGATAGAGAGACCCAGTACTTC. Translation gives CASSHLGRDRETQYF.

This clonotype was detected ten times or more. The chain links TRBV18 to TRBJ2-7; D not certain. The V gene's germline CDR1 is KGHSH and CDR2 LQKENI. V was trimmed by 3 bases and J by 3 bases, leaving 6 bases between them. The CDR3 is made up of 12 amino acids. CDR3 in DNA: TGTGCCAGCTCACCCTACGGCTACGAGCAGTACGTC. Encoded protein: CASSPYGYEQYV.

The rearrangement uses TRBV30 and TRBJ1-1, with D possibly being TRBD1 (5 bases). Germline CDR1 and CDR2: GTSNPN and SVGIG (reference sequence). The CDR3 extends over 14 amino acids. The V gene lost 8 bases and the J gene lost 11 bases, with 27 bases spanning the gap. CDR3 amino acids: CAEAPRGGEVVAFF. The DNA for the CDR3 is TGTGCCGAGGCCCCCCGGGGAGGGGAGGTTGTGGCTTTCTTT.

To note about this clonotype: A single base separates this from a much larger clone, so it may be a read error. The CDR3 nucleotides read TGTGCCAGCAGTCCCCACAGGGGAAAGGATCAGCCCCAGCATTTT. Amino acid sequence: CASSPHRGKDQPQHF. V usage is TRBV6-6 and J usage is TRBJ1-5; 7 bases are shared with TRBD1. Germline CDR1 MNHNY, CDR2 SVGAGI (reference sequence). The CDR3 is 15 amino acids. J lost 5 bases, V lost 5 bases, and 9 bases had no gene match.

The CDR3 sequence: CASSVDREGQPQHF. The DNA of the CDR3 is TGTGCCAGCAGCGTGGACAGGGAGGGCCAGCCCCAGCATTTT. The rearrangement links TRBV2 to TRBJ1-5; 8 bases are shared with TRBD1. Germline values: CDR1 SNHLY, CDR2 FYNNEI. The CDR3 runs 14 residues. V was clipped by 6 bases and J by 7 bases; unmatched bases: 8.

The table lists this clonotype with many counts. The CDR3 nucleotides read TGTGCCAGCGCCGACTCTGGTGGAAACACCATATATTTT. Translation gives CASADSGGNTIYF. The rearrangement links TRBV7-9 to TRBJ1-3; D gene uncertain. This CDR3 comprises 13 residues. Germline V gene data show CDR1 as SEHNR and CDR2 as FQNEAQ (reference sequence). Between the trimmed V and J ends, which lost 8 bases and 3 bases, there was a span of 11 bases.

This sequence joins TRBV2 and TRBJ2-2; TRBD1 is a possible D gene (6 bases). V was trimmed by 6 bases and J by 6 bases, leaving 17 bases between them. The CDR3 totals 15 residues. Germline CDR1 reads SNHLY; CDR2 reads FYNNEI. Written as DNA, the CDR3 is TGTGCCAGCAGCTCAGGGGCAGGGCAGGCCGGGGAGCTGTTTTTT. Translated: CASSSGAGQAGELFF.

The table lists this clonotype with many counts. Its ends do not fully match the called genes, so a read error is possible. V and J are TRBV6-6 and TRBJ1-4; 8 bases match TRBD1. From germline, CDR1 is MNHNY and CDR2 SVGAGI (reference sequence). This CDR3 has 17 residues. DNA of the CDR3: TGTGCCAGCAGTCACTCGATTACAGGGGGAAGGTCGGAAAAACTGTTTTTT. It specifies CASSHSITGGRSEKLFF.

Many counts were recorded for this clonotype. J is TRBJ2-2 and V is TRBV9; D is unresolved. The V end lost 0 bases, the J end lost 3 bases, and 15 bases lay between the germline ends. CDR1 SGDLS and CDR2 YYNGEE come from the germline V gene. The CDR3 loop spans 17 amino acids. The CDR3 loop is CASSVERALAYTGELFF. CDR3 DNA: TGTGCCAGCAGCGTAGAGAGAGCTCTGGCGTACACCGGGGAGCTGTTTTTT.

The CDR3 protein is CAWSVIPMNTEAFF. CDR3 sequence (DNA): TGTGCCTGGAGTGTAATCCCCATGAACACTGAAGCTTTCTTT. The gene calls are TRBV30 and TRBJ1-1; no definite D call. The length of the CDR3 is 14 residues. Germline CDR1 is GTSNPN and CDR2 is SVGIG (reference sequence). V was trimmed by 0 bases and J by 0 bases, leaving 8 bases between them.

This clonotype turned up a few times. A much larger clone lies a single base off, so this may be a read error. In DNA, the CDR3 is TGTGCCAGCAGCCCCCACCCCCCAGCGGGGGGGCCTAGTGAGCAGTTCTTC. This gives the protein CASSPHPPAGGPSEQFF. The genes are TRBV7-2 and TRBJ2-1, with 10 bases aligning to TRBD2. The CDR3 extends over 17 amino acids. V shed 5 bases, J shed 9 bases, and the junction held 16 bases outside the gene matches. Germline CDR1 reads SGHTA; CDR2 reads FQGNSA. The full variable domain, completed using reference TRBV7-2 and TRBJ2-1, is GAGVSQSPSNKVTEKGKDVELRCDPISGHTALYWYRQSLGQGLEFLIYFQGNSAPDKSGLPSDRFSAERTGGSVSTLTIQRTQQEDSAVYLCASSPHPPAGGPSEQFFGPGTRLTVL.

J is TRBJ1-5 and V is TRBV20-1; no firm D call. The ends were cut back, 5 bases at V and 5 bases at J, with 22 bases in the middle. The length of the CDR3 is 16 residues. Germline V gives CDR1 DFQATT, CDR2 SNEGSKA (reference sequence). CDR3 nucleotide sequence: TGCAGTGCTCCCCCCAGACGAACAGCAATCGATCAGCCCCAGCATTTT. Its translation is CSAPPRRTAIDQPQHF.

The sample holds many counts of this clonotype. The rearrangement joins TRBV9 to TRBJ2-3; the match to TRBD2 covers 12 bases. Germline-derived CDR1 and CDR2 are SGDLS and YYNGEE. The J segment lost 2 bases and the V segment lost 4 bases, leaving 8 bases of the junction unmatched. The CDR3 consists of 17 residues. CDR3 sequence: CASSTLAGGLDTDTQYF. In nucleotides, the CDR3 is TGTGCCAGCAGCACGCTAGCGGGGGGGCTTGACACAGATACGCAGTATTTT.

A few counts support this clonotype. A much larger clone lies one base from this, so it may be a read error. The chain is built from TRBV5-4 and TRBJ1-6; D is perhaps TRBD1 (6 bases). This CDR3 region has 15 residues. V lost 0 bases and J lost 8, with 12 bases in between. Germline CDR1 reads SGHNT; CDR2 reads YYREEE (reference sequence). In DNA, the CDR3 is TGTGCCAGCAGCTTGGGACAGGCTGGGGATTCACCCCTCCACTTT. Its translation: CASSLGQAGDSPLHF. Based on the CDR3 plus reference TRBV5-4 and TRBJ1-6, the full variable domain is ETGVTQSPTHLIKTRGQQVTLRCSSQSGHNTVSWYQQALGQGPQFIFQYYREEENGRGNFPPRFSGLQFPNYSSELNVNALELDDSALYLCASSLGQAGDSPLHFGNGTRLTVT.

This clonotype was observed a handful of times. This rearrangement joins TRBV6-1 to TRBJ2-7, with 8 bases identical to TRBD2. Germline CDR1 MNHNS, CDR2 SASEGT. The CDR3 contains 15 residues. Unmatched junction bases numbered 9, after V lost 5 bases and J lost 3 bases. CDR3 nucleotide sequence: TGTGCCAGCAGTCGGGCTAGCGGGTTTCGCTACGAGCAGTACGTC. It specifies CASSRASGFRYEQYV.

This clonotype was observed a few times. This may come from a read error, since a much larger clone is one base off. The CDR3 carries no conserved terminal phenylalanine or tryptophan, so it likely arises from a read error. This chain joins TRBV19 and TRBJ2-7; D is undetermined. The V end lost 3 bases, the J end lost 0 bases, and 12 bases lay between the germline ends. Germline V gene lookup returns CDR1 LNHDA and CDR2 SQIVND (reference sequence). The length of the CDR3 is 15 residues. In DNA form, the CDR3 reads TGTGCCAGTAGTATGGTGGGCGAAAGCTCCTACGAGCAGTACCTC. Its translation: CASSMVGESSYEQYL.

This clonotype was seen at least ten times. V gene TRBV24-1 combines with J gene TRBJ1-5; TRBD1 is a possible D gene (5 bases). CDR3 length equals 15 residues. V dropped 4 bases and J dropped 2 bases, with 11 bases sitting between them. The germline V gene has CDR1 KGHDR and CDR2 SFDVKD. The CDR3 sequence is CATSDPGQGNQPQHF. CDR3 nucleotides: TGTGCCACCAGTGACCCGGGGCAGGGCAATCAGCCCCAGCATTTT.

The chain employs TRBV20-1 and TRBJ2-5; 7 nucleotides align to TRBD2. J gave up 0 bases and V 3 bases, and 4 bases lay outside the gene matches. Germline values: CDR1 DFQATT, CDR2 SNEGSKA (reference sequence). The CDR3 has 14 residues. In DNA form, the CDR3 reads TGCAGTGCTAGGGGGAGGGTCGACCAAGAGACCCAGTACTTC. This sequence encodes CSARGRVDQETQYF.

This clonotype has a count of ten or more. This sequence joins TRBV11-2 and TRBJ1-3; D is undetermined. Germline V lookup: CDR1 SGHAT, CDR2 FQNNGV. This CDR3 is 13 amino acids long. The ends were cut back, 5 bases at V and 6 bases at J, with 11 bases in the middle. Here the CDR3 DNA reads TGTGCCAGCAGCCACGATTCCTTAAACACCATATATTTT. Protein product: CASSHDSLNTIYF.

There are many counts of this clonotype. V gene TRBV15 combines with J gene TRBJ1-2; possibly TRBD1 for D (5 bases). The CDR3 sequence is 15 residues long. Per the germline V gene, CDR1 is LNHNV and CDR2 is YYDKDF (reference sequence). V lost 0 bases and J 4 bases, leaving 12 bases between the germline ends. Written as DNA, the CDR3 is TGTGCCACCAGCAGAGATAGGGGTGCGGGCTATGGCTACACCTTC. Its protein product is CATSRDRGAGYGYTF. The variable domain in full, completed from reference TRBV15 and TRBJ1-2, reads DAMVIQNPRYQVTQFGKPVTLSCSQTLNHNVMYWYQQKSSQAPKLLFHYYDKDFNNEADTPDNFQSRRPNTSFCFLDIRSPGLGDTAMYLCATSRDRGAGYGYTFGSGTRLTVV.